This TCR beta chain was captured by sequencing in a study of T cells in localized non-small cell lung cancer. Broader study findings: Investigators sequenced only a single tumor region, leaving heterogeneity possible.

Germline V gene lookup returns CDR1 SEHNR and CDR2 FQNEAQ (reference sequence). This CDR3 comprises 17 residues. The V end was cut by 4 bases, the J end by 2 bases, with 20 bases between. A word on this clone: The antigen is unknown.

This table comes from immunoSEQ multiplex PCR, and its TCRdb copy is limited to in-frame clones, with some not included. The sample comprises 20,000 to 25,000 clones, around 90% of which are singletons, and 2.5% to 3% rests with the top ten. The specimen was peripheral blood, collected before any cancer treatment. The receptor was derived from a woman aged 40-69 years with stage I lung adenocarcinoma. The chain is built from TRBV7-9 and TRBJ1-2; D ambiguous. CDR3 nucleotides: TGTGCCAGCAGCTCCAACACGAAGGACTTTCTAAACTATGGCTACACCTTC. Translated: CASSSNTKDFLNYGYTF.